The TCR beta chain described here comes from a study of blood T cell repertoires in COVID-19. Donors were grouped by their self-reported clinical history. Profiled with immunoSEQ multiplex PCR; TCRdb holds only in-frame clones, not every one. The table shows some 200,000 clones, with around 90% occurring only once. This receptor was obtained from a woman in her twenties or thirties who had recovered from COVID-19. The sequencing sample was made of PBMCs or T cells enriched from blood (not recorded which).

The CDR3 here is CASSSDSSYGYTF. CDR3 DNA: TGCGCCAGCAGTTCAGACAGTAGTTATGGCTACACCTTC. The chain links TRBV5-1 to TRBJ1-2; D is possibly TRBD1 (5 bases). Germline CDR1 reads SGHRS; CDR2 reads YFSETQ. The CDR3 covers 13 residues. The ends were cut back, 5 bases at V and 5 bases at J, with 13 bases in the middle.